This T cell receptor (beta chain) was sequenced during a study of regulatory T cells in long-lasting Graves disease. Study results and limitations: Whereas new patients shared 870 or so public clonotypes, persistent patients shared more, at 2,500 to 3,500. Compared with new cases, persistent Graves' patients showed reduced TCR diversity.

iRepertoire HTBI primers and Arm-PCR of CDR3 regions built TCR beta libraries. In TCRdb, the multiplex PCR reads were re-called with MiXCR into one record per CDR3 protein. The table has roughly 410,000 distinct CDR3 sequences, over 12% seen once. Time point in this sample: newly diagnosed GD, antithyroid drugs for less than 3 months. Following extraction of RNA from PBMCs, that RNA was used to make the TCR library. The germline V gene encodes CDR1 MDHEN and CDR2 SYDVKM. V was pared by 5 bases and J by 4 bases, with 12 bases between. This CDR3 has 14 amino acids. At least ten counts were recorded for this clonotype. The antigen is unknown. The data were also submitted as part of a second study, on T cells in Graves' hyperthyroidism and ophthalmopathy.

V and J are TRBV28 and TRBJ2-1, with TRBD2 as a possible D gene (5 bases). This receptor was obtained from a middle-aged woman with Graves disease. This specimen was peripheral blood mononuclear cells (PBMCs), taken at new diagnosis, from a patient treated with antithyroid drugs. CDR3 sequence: CASSHFGDYNEQFF. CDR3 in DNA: TGTGCCAGCAGTCATTTCGGGGATTACAATGAGCAGTTCTTC. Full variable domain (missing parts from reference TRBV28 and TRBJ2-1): DVKVTQSSRYLVKRTGEKVFLECVQDMDHENMFWYRQDPGLGLRLIYFSYDVKMKEKGDIPEGYSVSREKKERFSLILESASTNQTSMYLCASSHFGDYNEQFFGPGTRLTVL.